Reported below is one T cell receptor (beta chain). No antigen is known for it. The CDR3 is 14 residues long. CDR1 and CDR2 from the germline V gene are SGHAT and FQNNGV. V lost 6 bases, J lost 5 bases, and 15 bases lay in between. TCRdb called the 5' RACE reads again in MiXCR, with one record for every CDR3 protein. The top ten hold around 17% of the sample, which has 400,000 to 650,000 distinct CDR3 sequences, just over 20% seen once. This sample was included in a study of T cells after yellow fever vaccination. Study conclusions and caveats: Overlap between CD4 and CD8 compartments was detected for a small share of clonotypes.

This receptor was taken from a man younger than 30 who received the YFV17D yellow fever vaccine. This specimen consisted of PBMCs, obtained about 21 days after the first yellow fever vaccination. V is TRBV11-2 and J is TRBJ2-3; tentatively, D is TRBD1 (6 bases). CDR3 bases: TGTGCCAGCAGGACAACAGGGTTTGGAGATACGCAGTATTTT. This gives the protein CASRTTGFGDTQYF.